These 22 T cell receptor beta chains share one sample of origin, sequenced in a study of T cell repertoires in cytomegalovirus infection (dated by TCRdb to about 2019). Data came from an Illumina HiSeq 1500. TCRdb handled the public reads itself, with Q25 trimming in fastp and clone calling in MiXCR, and kept productive beta chains. Each CDR3 protein appears once, grouped with its most common genes and DNA. The sample includes roughly 500,000 distinct CDR3 sequences, with more than 15% observed a single time. The ten top clones hold roughly 25% of the sample. The sample taken for sequencing was CD8+ T cells from PBMCs. These receptors all come from a human donor in good health (CMV status not recorded). Some clones in this sample may be carry-over from other donors' samples.

This clonotype was found many times. V usage is TRBV12-3 or TRBV12-4 and J usage is TRBJ1-1, with D perhaps matching TRBD1 (5 bases). This CDR3 has 15 amino acids. V shed 3 bases and J shed 5 bases, with 16 bases lying between them. The CDR3 bases are TGTGCCAGCAGTTTTGGCAGGGTGGTCAGTACTGAAGCTTTCTTT. Residues: CASSFGRVVSTEAFF.

V usage is TRBV15 and J usage is TRBJ1-5; D perhaps matches TRBD1 (5 bases). Germline loops: CDR1 LNHNV, CDR2 YYDKDF (reference sequence). Trimming cost V 5 bases and J 5 bases, with 13 bases left between them. The CDR3 is 14 amino acids. In DNA form, the CDR3 reads TGTGCCACCAGCCGAGGGACTGAGGATCAGCCCCAGCATTTT. Translating it yields CATSRGTEDQPQHF.

There are many counts of this clonotype. The rearrangement links TRBV7-8 to TRBJ1-2, with 8 bases identical to TRBD1. The germline CDR1 and CDR2 sequences are SGHVS and FQNEAQ. V trimming: 4 bases; J trimming: 7 bases; junction bases outside the gene matches: 11. The CDR3 is 15 residues long. The chain's CDR3 is CASSSFKAGGLGYTF. CDR3 coding DNA: TGTGCCAGCAGCTCCTTCAAGGCAGGGGGCCTTGGCTACACCTTC. The variable domain in full, with the rest retrieved from reference TRBV7-8 and TRBJ1-2, is GAGVSQSPRYKVAKRGQDVALRCDPISGHVSLFWYQQALGQGPEFLTYFQNEAQLDKSGLPSDRFFAERPEGSVSTLKIQRTQQEDSAVYLCASSSFKAGGLGYTFGSGTRLTVV.

This clonotype was found many times. The chain carries TRBV7-9 and TRBJ2-7; 7 nucleotides match TRBD2. Germline trimming cut 3 bases from V and 5 bases from J; bases unmatched to any gene: 10. The CDR3 has 15 residues. CDR1 and CDR2 (germline): SEHNR, FQNEAQ (reference sequence). CDR3 in amino acids: CASSFSETSFHEQYF. The CDR3 region has the DNA TGTGCCAGCAGCTTTTCCGAGACTAGCTTCCACGAGCAGTACTTC.

The CDR3 sequence is CASSEDWRSGYTF. In nucleotides, the CDR3 is TGTGCCAGCAGTGAAGATTGGCGGTCTGGCTACACCTTC. This rearrangement joins TRBV2 to TRBJ1-2; D remains ambiguous. Germline V gene sequence: CDR1 SNHLY, CDR2 FYNNEI. The V end was cut by 1 base, the J end by 7 bases, with 10 bases between. This CDR3 is built from 13 residues. The full variable domain, its missing parts supplied by reference TRBV2 and TRBJ1-2, is EPEVTQTPSHQVTQMGQEVILRCVPISNHLYFYWYRQILGQKVEFLVSFYNNEISEKSEIFDDQFSVERPDGSNFTLKIRSTKLEDSAMYFCASSEDWRSGYTFGSGTRLTVV.

There are many counts of this clonotype. The V call is TRBV10-3, the J call TRBJ2-7; D is unclear. CDR1 is ENHRY and CDR2 is SYGVKD in the germline V gene. The CDR3 has 14 residues. The ends were cut back, 5 bases at V and 0 bases at J, with 11 bases in the middle. Here the CDR3 reads CAISLSGNSYEQYF. The DNA for the CDR3 is TGTGCCATCAGTCTGTCTGGGAACTCCTACGAGCAGTACTTC.

There are many counts of this clonotype. The chain is built from TRBV6-2 or TRBV6-3 and TRBJ2-3; tentative D call: TRBD1 (5 bases). Per germline, CDR1 MNHEY and CDR2 SVGEGT. The CDR3 is 15 residues long. With 2 bases removed from V and 0 bases from J, the gap between germline ends came to 9 bases. CDR3 amino acids: CASSYGQGSTDTQYF. The CDR3 bases are TGTGCCAGCAGTTACGGGCAGGGCAGCACAGATACGCAGTATTTT.

This clonotype was counted only a few times. V and J are TRBV2 and TRBJ2-7, with TRBD2 matching 12 bases. Germline CDR1 SNHLY, CDR2 FYNNEI. The CDR3 contains 16 residues. V lost 4 bases to trimming and J lost 0 bases; unmatched junction nucleotides: 4. Here the CDR3 DNA reads TGTGCCAGCAGTGCCACTAGCGGGGGGTTCTCCTACGAGCAGTACTTC. Translating it yields CASSATSGGFSYEQYF.

This clonotype has a count of ten or more. The gene calls are TRBV6-6 and TRBJ2-7; maybe TRBD2 (6 bases). Per the germline V gene, CDR1 is MNHNY and CDR2 is SVGAGI (reference sequence). The V end lost 6 bases, the J end lost 4 bases, and 22 bases lay between the germline ends. The CDR3 has 16 residues. CDR3 DNA: TGTGCCAGCAGACCTCCCGGGGGTCCGGGATGGTACGAGCAGTACTTC. It yields the protein CASRPPGGPGWYEQYF.

This clonotype was seen repeatedly, ten times or more. DNA of the CDR3: TGTGCCAGCAGCTATACCCTCGGGGTGTCGGATTCACCCCTCCACTTT. Translating it yields CASSYTLGVSDSPLHF. The rearrangement uses TRBV11-2 and TRBJ1-6, with D unresolved. Germline CDR1 is SGHAT and CDR2 is FQNNGV. Trimming cost V 4 bases and J 8 bases, with 18 bases left between them. The CDR3 extends over 16 amino acids.

This clonotype came up a few times. The CDR3 nucleotides read TGTGCCAGCAGTGCCCCTAGAAATGGCAGGGCCTCCTACAATGAGCAGTTCTTC. This gives the protein CASSAPRNGRASYNEQFF. The chain couples TRBV2 to TRBJ2-1, with a weak D call TRBD1 (5 bases). This CDR3 spans 18 amino acids. The V end was cut by 4 bases, the J end by 0 bases, with 19 bases between. Germline V gene data show CDR1 as SNHLY and CDR2 as FYNNEI.

This clonotype was observed many times. This rearrangement joins TRBV7-9 to TRBJ2-5; no firm D call. Trimming left V 6 bases short and J 0 bases short, with 20 bases between. The CDR3 extends over 17 amino acids. Germline V gene lookup returns CDR1 SEHNR and CDR2 FQNEAQ (reference sequence). This chain's CDR3 is CASSYTLRTTHQETQYF. CDR3 DNA sequence: TGTGCCAGCAGTTATACCCTCCGGACCACCCACCAAGAGACCCAGTACTTC.

This clonotype was seen at least ten times. The rearrangement joins TRBV6-5 to TRBJ2-3, with 7 positions matching TRBD2. The junction had 4 bases not matched to a gene; V was cut back by 6 bases and J by 4 bases. Germline lookup yields CDR1 MNHEY and CDR2 SVGAGI. There are 13 residues in the CDR3. DNA for the CDR3: TGTGCCAGCAGGGCAGGGAGGGCAGATACGCAGTATTTT. This gives the protein CASRAGRADTQYF.

This chain links TRBV5-4 with TRBJ2-7, with D tentatively TRBD2 (6 bases). Per the germline V gene, CDR1 is SGHNT and CDR2 is YYREEE (reference sequence). The CDR3 is 15 residues long. The V and J ends lost 1 base and 2 bases respectively, with 13 bases between them. This CDR3 is CASSLSPGVAYEQYF. The CDR3 coding sequence is TGTGCCAGCAGCTTGTCCCCGGGAGTAGCCTACGAGCAGTACTTC.

This clonotype was recorded many times. V is TRBV19 and J is TRBJ2-1; 7 nucleotides line up with TRBD1. V was pared by 6 bases and J by 6 bases, with 2 bases of the junction left unmatched. Germline-derived CDR1 and CDR2 are LNHDA and SQIVND (reference sequence). The CDR3 spans 12 residues. The chain's CDR3 is CASSTGVNEQFF. CDR3 nucleotide sequence: TGTGCCAGTAGCACAGGGGTCAATGAGCAGTTCTTC. The whole variable domain, filled in from reference TRBV19 and TRBJ2-1, reads DGGITQSPKYLFRKEGQNVTLSCEQNLNHDAMYWYRQDPGQGLRLIYYSQIVNDFQKGDIAEGYSVSREKKESFPLTVTSAQKNPTAFYLCASSTGVNEQFFGPGTRLTVL.

Points on this clonotype: The junction differs from germline at one of its ends, possibly a read error. The chain recombines TRBV10-3 with TRBJ1-6; 9 bases line up with TRBD1. The CDR3 has 12 residues. CDR1 and CDR2 from the germline V gene are ENHRY and SYGVKD. The CDR3 DNA follows: TGTGCCACGGGGACAGGGAATTTACCCCTCCACTTT. It translates to CATGTGNLPLHF.

This clonotype showed up many times. The V call is TRBV12-3 or TRBV12-4, the J call TRBJ2-2; D unclear. The CDR3 runs to 16 residues. V was pared by 6 bases and J by 0 bases, with 14 bases between. The CDR3 loop reads CASRARAYANTGELFF. The CDR3 coding sequence is TGTGCCAGCAGGGCCCGGGCCTACGCGAACACCGGGGAGCTGTTTTTT.

This clonotype came up a few times. The chain uses TRBV29-1 and TRBJ2-3; 10 positions match TRBD2. This CDR3 is 18 amino acids long. CDR1 and CDR2 (germline): SQVTM, ANQGSEA. Trimming cost V 8 bases and J 0 bases; bases outside gene matches: 17. This chain's CDR3 is CSYRTSGMDDFSTDTQYF. For the CDR3, the DNA is TGCAGCTACCGGACTAGCGGTATGGATGATTTTAGCACAGATACGCAGTATTTT.

The J gene is TRBJ1-5, the V gene TRBV5-6; the D is unclear. V shed 1 base and J shed 4 bases, with 18 bases lying between them. CDR1 is SGHDT and CDR2 is YYEEEE in the germline V gene. The CDR3 runs to 17 residues. CDR3 residues: CASSLRSERRRNQPQHF. The CDR3 coding sequence is TGTGCCAGCAGCTTGAGGAGTGAAAGAAGGAGGAATCAGCCCCAGCATTTT. The variable domain in full, completed from reference TRBV5-6 and TRBJ1-5, reads DAGVTQSPTHLIKTRGQQVTLRCSPKSGHDTVSWYQQALGQGPQFIFQYYEEEERQRGNFPDRFSGHQFPNYSSELNVNALLLGDSALYLCASSLRSERRRNQPQHFGDGTRLSIL.

This chain links TRBV24-1 with TRBJ2-5; 7 bases are a match to TRBD2. This CDR3 has 14 residues. CDR1 is KGHDR and CDR2 is SFDVKD in the germline V gene. Trimming took 6 bases from V and 5 from J; bases not matched to a gene: 8. CDR3 sequence (DNA): TGTGCCACCAGTTCCTTGAGGGAGGGGGAGACCCAGTACTTC. Translating it yields CATSSLREGETQYF.

The chain has TRBV10-3 and TRBJ1-5; D not resolved. V dropped 2 bases and J dropped 4 bases, with 12 bases sitting between them. Germline loops: CDR1 ENHRY, CDR2 SYGVKD. This CDR3 has 15 residues. The CDR3 protein is CAISEVGRTNQPQHF. In DNA form, the CDR3 reads TGTGCCATCAGTGAGGTTGGGCGGACGAATCAGCCCCAGCATTTT.

This clonotype was seen many times. The chain is built from TRBV12-3 or TRBV12-4 and TRBJ2-2, with D perhaps TRBD1 or TRBD2 (5 bases each). The length of the CDR3 is 12 residues. V was cut by 7 bases and J by 7 bases, with 10 bases left in between. The CDR3 DNA reads as TGTGCCAGCACAGGGAGCAACGGGGAGCTGTTTTTT. Protein product: CASTGSNGELFF.